This TCR beta chain derives from a study of shared clonotypes between healthy human individuals. Cells designated naive CD8 were CD45RO-negative and were positively selected for CCR7, with terminally differentiated effector memory CD45RA+ cells excluded. This table comes from immunoSEQ multiplex PCR, and its TCRdb copy is limited to in-frame clones, with some not included. The sample shows over 2 million clones, roughly 94% of them seen only once. The germline CDR1 and CDR2 sequences are MGHDK and SYGVNS. This CDR3 spans 14 amino acids. The germline V and J ends were trimmed by 6 bases and 0 bases, with 11 bases remaining between them.

The material sequenced was naive CD8+ T cells sorted from blood. This sequence joins TRBV25-1 and TRBJ1-1; perhaps TRBD1 as D (6 bases). This clonotype was obtained from a man younger than 35 in good health. The CDR3: CASRPGHLNTEAFF. The CDR3 coding sequence is TGTGCCAGCAGACCGGGACATTTGAACACTGAAGCTTTCTTT.